The 31 T cell receptor beta chains below come from one sample, sequenced in a study of cytomegalovirus exposure and HLA in healthy donors. The PCR contained 60 Vbeta and 13 Jbeta primers. Some clones are missing from TCRdb's copy, which holds only in-frame ones; the method was immunoSEQ multiplex PCR. This sample has under 200,000 clones, with roughly three quarters found just once. Sequenced material: PBMCs. Receptors were obtained from a male donor in good health and CMV-seropositive.

The chain employs TRBV19 and TRBJ1-1; unclear D gene. CDR3 length: 11 residues. Trimming cost V 5 bases and J 6 bases, with 7 bases left between them. CDR1 is LNHDA, CDR2 SQIVND, per germline (reference sequence). For the CDR3, the DNA is TGTGCCAGTAGTGTTTCCTCTGAAGCTTTCTTT. It yields the protein CASSVSSEAFF.

In this sample, this clone turned up once. The V and J genes are TRBV15 and TRBJ2-2; weak D call: TRBD1 (6 bases). Trimming took off 0 bases at V and 4 bases at J, with 12 bases between the two ends. This CDR3 spans 16 amino acids. The V gene's germline CDR1 is LNHNV and CDR2 YYDKDF (reference sequence). As DNA, the CDR3 is TGTGCCACCAGCAGAGATGGTGGGGGCAGCACCGGGGAGCTGTTTTTT. Protein: CATSRDGGGSTGELFF.

The chain joins TRBV19 to TRBJ2-5; TRBD2 matches 12 bases. The CDR3 contains 16 residues. Germline trimming cut 5 bases from V and 5 bases from J; bases unmatched to any gene: 9. Germline CDR1 reads LNHDA; CDR2 reads SQIVND (reference sequence). The chain's CDR3 is CASSASSGGAGETQYF. CDR3 bases: TGTGCCAGTAGTGCCTCTAGCGGGGGGGCCGGGGAGACCCAGTACTTC.

J is TRBJ2-1 and V is TRBV30; D not certain. Germline CDR1 GTSNPN, CDR2 SVGIG (reference sequence). Trimming took off 3 bases at V and 2 bases at J, with 14 bases between the two ends. CDR3 size: 15 residues. CDR3 nucleotide sequence: TGTGCCTGGAGCGGATCCGACTGGCCCTACAATGAGCAGTTCTTC. It yields the protein CAWSGSDWPYNEQFF.

The J gene is TRBJ1-5, the V gene TRBV5-8; a weak D match, TRBD1 (6 bases). Germline loops: CDR1 SGHTS, CDR2 YDEGEE. There are 14 residues in the CDR3. V gave up 4 bases and J gave up 1 base, with 9 bases separating them. The CDR3 spells CASSPGESNQPQHF. For the CDR3, the DNA is TGTGCCAGCAGCCCAGGGGAAAGCAATCAGCCCCAGCATTTT.

The V and J genes are TRBV9 and TRBJ2-5; D is uncertain. Per the germline V gene, CDR1 is SGDLS and CDR2 is YYNGEE. The V gene lost 0 bases and the J gene lost 2 bases, with 14 bases spanning the gap. The CDR3 runs 16 residues. The CDR3 loop reads CASSVDAETFQETQYF. The CDR3 nucleotides read TGTGCCAGCAGCGTAGATGCAGAAACCTTTCAAGAGACCCAGTACTTC.

The chain couples TRBV4-1 to TRBJ2-1, with no clear D. Trimming stripped 0 bases from V and 5 bases from J, with 8 bases between. CDR1 and CDR2 (germline): MGHRA, YSYEKL. The CDR3 is made up of 14 amino acids. Here the CDR3 reads CASSQEFVNNEQFF. In DNA, the CDR3 is TGCGCCAGCAGCCAAGAGTTTGTCAACAATGAGCAGTTCTTC.

The chain employs TRBV18 and TRBJ1-2; possible D gene TRBD1, 6 bases. Per germline, CDR1 KGHSH and CDR2 LQKENI. The CDR3 is 14 residues long. The V and J ends lost 5 bases and 1 base respectively, with 11 bases between them. The CDR3 region is CASSTGSGNYGYTF. For the CDR3, the DNA is TGTGCCAGCTCAACAGGGTCGGGTAACTATGGCTACACCTTC.

This rearrangement joins TRBV15 to TRBJ2-2, with D perhaps matching TRBD1 (6 bases). The CDR3 sequence is 15 residues long. Germline CDR1 reads LNHNV; CDR2 reads YYDKDF (reference sequence). Trimming took off 1 base at V and 6 bases at J, with 12 bases between the two ends. CDR3 sequence reads: CATSRGSGVAGELFF. The CDR3 DNA reads as TGTGCCACCAGCAGAGGGTCAGGGGTCGCCGGGGAGCTGTTTTTT.

The rearrangement links TRBV11-2 to TRBJ1-6, with TRBD1 matching 7 bases. The germline V gene has CDR1 SGHAT and CDR2 FQNNGV. Trimming removed 5 bases from V and 10 bases from J; junction bases left unmatched: 11. The CDR3 totals 15 residues. The DNA for the CDR3 is TGTGCCAGCAGCCCTGGACAGGCCGCTCGATCACCCCTCCACTTT. Translated, it gives CASSPGQAARSPLHF. Full variable domain (outside the CDR3, taken from reference TRBV11-2 and TRBJ1-6): EAGVAQSPRYKIIEKRQSVAFWCNPISGHATLYWYQQILGQGPKLLIQFQNNGVVDDSQLPKDRFSAERLKGVDSTLKIQPAKLEDSAVYLCASSPGQAARSPLHFGNGTRLTVT.

This clone came up once. This sequence joins TRBV7-9 and TRBJ1-3, with 7 positions matching TRBD1. The ends lost 2 bases at V and 0 bases at J; junction bases unmatched: 7. This CDR3 contains 17 residues. Germline lookup yields CDR1 SEHNR and CDR2 FQNEAQ (reference sequence). The CDR3 DNA reads TGTGCCAGCAGCTTACCGGGACAGAAGAACTCTGGAAACACCATATATTTT. It translates to CASSLPGQKNSGNTIYF. Full variable domain (rest looked up from reference TRBV7-9 and TRBJ1-3): DTGVSQNPRHKITKRGQNVTFRCDPISEHNRLYWYRQTLGQGPEFLTYFQNEAQLEKSRLLSDRFSAERPKGSFSTLEIQRTEQGDSAMYLCASSLPGQKNSGNTIYFGEGSWLTVV.

This clone has a single count. The gene calls are TRBV12-5 and TRBJ2-4, with no clear D. CDR1 is LGHNT and CDR2 is FRNRAP in the germline V gene. The V and J ends lost 1 base and 1 base respectively, with 8 bases between them. The CDR3 sequence is 15 residues long. CDR3 nucleotide sequence: TGTGCTAGTGGTTTGGAACCAGATGCCAAAAACATTCAGTACTTC. Amino acids: CASGLEPDAKNIQYF.

The genes are TRBV5-5 and TRBJ1-4, with D possibly TRBD1 on 5 matching bases. CDR3 size: 15 residues. The germline V and J ends were trimmed by 0 bases and 8 bases, with 14 bases remaining between them. Germline-derived CDR1 and CDR2 are SGHKS and YYEKEE (reference sequence). Here the CDR3 reads CASSLAGGMGEKLFF. The CDR3 DNA reads TGTGCCAGCAGCTTGGCCGGGGGGATGGGGGAAAAACTGTTTTTT.

J is TRBJ2-6 and V is TRBV19; TRBD1 might be the D (6 bases). Germline V gives CDR1 LNHDA, CDR2 SQIVND (reference sequence). Trimming shortened V by 6 bases and J by 0 bases, and 12 bases separated the two germline ends. This CDR3 has 16 amino acids. Written as DNA, the CDR3 is TGTGCCAGTAGGGAAACAGGGCTCTCTGGGGCCAACGTCCTGACTTTC. Protein sequence: CASRETGLSGANVLTF.

This clone was counted only a few times. The chain couples TRBV2 to TRBJ2-1, with D tentatively TRBD1 (5 bases). Trimming pared 3 bases from V and 6 bases from J, leaving 6 bases between. This CDR3 has 12 residues. In germline, CDR1 is SNHLY, CDR2 FYNNEI. As DNA, the CDR3 is TGTGCCAGCAGTGAGGACATCAATGAGCAGTTCTTC. Its protein is CASSEDINEQFF.

The chain couples TRBV29-1 to TRBJ1-2; 10 bases align to TRBD1. Germline V gives CDR1 SQVTM, CDR2 ANQGSEA. The CDR3 totals 12 residues. Trimming took 6 bases from V and 6 from J; bases not matched to a gene: 4. The CDR3 coding sequence is TGCAGCGTCTTGACAGGGGGCGATGGCTACACCTTC. Its protein product is CSVLTGGDGYTF.

This chain links TRBV7-2 with TRBJ2-7, with 10 bases fitting TRBD1. The CDR3 runs to 17 residues. Germline values: CDR1 SGHTA, CDR2 FQGNSA. The V and J ends lost 2 bases and 7 bases, in that order; junction bases with no gene match: 14. CDR3 loop: CASSLQPPGQGLREQYF. As DNA, the CDR3 is TGTGCCAGCAGCTTACAACCTCCGGGACAGGGGCTACGGGAGCAGTACTTC.

The chain uses TRBV4-3 and TRBJ1-2, with TRBD1 identical over 8 bases. Trimming cost V 0 bases and J 8 bases; bases outside gene matches: 17. The CDR3 loop spans 18 amino acids. Germline CDR1 LGHNA, CDR2 YSLEER. The CDR3 DNA is TGCGCCAGCAGCCAAGAAAAACGGAGAAACAGGGGGGCGGGCGGCTACACCTTC. Its translation: CASSQEKRRNRGAGGYTF.

The chain combines TRBV13 with TRBJ2-5; tentative D call: TRBD2 (6 bases). The DNA end is a closer match to TRBJ2-7, so the J assignment may be wrong. The CDR3 has 15 residues. Germline CDR1 and CDR2: PRHDT and FYEKMQ (reference sequence). The CDR3 spells CASSFGGEIPYEQYF. CDR3 DNA sequence: TGTGCCAGCAGCTTCGGGGGAGAAATCCCCTACGAGCAGTACTTC.

The rearrangement links TRBV21-1 to TRBJ2-1; the table assigns TRBD2, which was not confirmed against the DNA. TRBV21-1 is deemed a pseudogene. The CDR3 is 15 amino acids. CDR3 loop: CASSSRGASYNEQFF. The DNA for the CDR3 is TGTGCCAGCAGTTCCCGGGGGGCTTCCTACAATGAGCAGTTCTTC.

The chain recombines TRBV20-1 with TRBJ1-1, with unresolved D. Germline values: CDR1 DFQATT, CDR2 SNEGSKA (reference sequence). V gave up 4 bases and J gave up 9 bases, with 9 bases separating them. CDR3 size: 10 residues. Written as DNA, the CDR3 is TGCAGTGCTACAACAAAACAAGCTTTCTTT. This codes for CSATTKQAFF.

This clone was seen a handful of times. The chain combines TRBV19 with TRBJ2-7, with 8 nucleotides matching TRBD1. This CDR3 contains 14 residues. Germline V gives CDR1 LNHDA, CDR2 SQIVND (reference sequence). Trimming removed 6 bases from V and 1 base from J; junction bases left unmatched: 5. CDR3 coding DNA: TGTGCCAGTAGCTCGGGACAGGTATCCTACGAGCAGTACTTC. Translated: CASSSGQVSYEQYF.

This chain connects TRBV5-1 to TRBJ1-1, with D perhaps matching TRBD1 (6 bases). V dropped 3 bases and J dropped 1 base, with 10 bases sitting between them. CDR1 is SGHRS and CDR2 is YFSETQ in the germline V gene. The CDR3 loop spans 14 amino acids. The CDR3 coding sequence is TGCGCCAGCAGCTCACAGGGAGCGAACACTGAAGCTTTCTTT. It encodes CASSSQGANTEAFF.

The gene calls are TRBV9 and TRBJ1-1, with 7 bases that match TRBD1. J was trimmed by 4 bases and V by 4 bases; bases with no gene match: 7. The CDR3 length is 14 residues. The V gene's germline CDR1 is SGDLS and CDR2 YYNGEE. The CDR3 DNA reads TGTGCCAGCAGCCGTCAGGGGGAAGGCACTGAAGCTTTCTTT. Protein: CASSRQGEGTEAFF.

This chain joins TRBV7-3 and TRBJ2-5; maybe TRBD2 (7 bases). With 1 base removed from V and 0 bases from J, the gap between germline ends came to 21 bases. CDR3 length: 19 residues. The germline CDR1 and CDR2 sequences are SGHTA and FQGTGA. Here the CDR3 DNA reads TGTGCCAGCAGCTTAATGGCCCCCACAATAGGGGGGGACCAAGAGACCCAGTACTTC. Amino acids: CASSLMAPTIGGDQETQYF.

This clone was observed a few times. This chain uses TRBV5-6 with TRBJ1-2; the D gene is possibly TRBD1 (6 bases). V was pared by 3 bases and J by 4 bases, with 16 bases between. The CDR3 extends over 15 amino acids. The germline CDR1 and CDR2 sequences are SGHDT and YYEEEE. CDR3 coding DNA: TGTGCCAGCAGCTCCGGGACACAAATTTTCTATGGCTACACCTTC. Its protein is CASSSGTQIFYGYTF.

This chain joins TRBV5-6 and TRBJ1-1, with a weak D call TRBD1 (5 bases). The V gene lost 6 bases and the J gene lost 4 bases, with 13 bases spanning the gap. Germline-derived CDR1 and CDR2 are SGHDT and YYEEEE. The CDR3 spans 13 residues. The CDR3 DNA sequence: TGTGCCAGCACCGCAGGGATCACCACTGAAGCTTTCTTT. Translated: CASTAGITTEAFF.

The chain carries TRBV29-1 and TRBJ1-2; D gene unclear. The CDR3 has 12 residues. V lost 3 bases, J lost 11 bases, and 16 bases lay in between. The germline CDR1 and CDR2 sequences are SQVTM and ANQGSEA. The CDR3 nucleotides are TGCAGCGTTGAGCCAGTACGGGGTTTTTACACCTTC. Translation gives CSVEPVRGFYTF. The full variable domain, rest sourced from reference TRBV29-1 and TRBJ1-2, is SAVISQKPSRDICQRGTSLTIQCQVDSQVTMMFWYRQQPGQSLTLIATANQGSEATYESGFVIDKFPISRPNLTFSTLTVSNMSPEDSSIYLCSVEPVRGFYTFGSGTRLTVV.

The V gene is TRBV27, the J gene TRBJ1-1; D is ambiguous. Germline values: CDR1 MNHEY, CDR2 SMNVEV (reference sequence). V was shortened by 2 bases and J by 0 bases, with 10 bases between the two germline ends. The CDR3 consists of 15 residues. The CDR3 loop is CASSLNSLMNTEAFF. DNA for the CDR3: TGTGCCAGCAGTTTAAACAGTCTCATGAACACTGAAGCTTTCTTT.

The rearrangement joins TRBV19 to TRBJ1-2; the match to TRBD1 covers 9 bases. The germline CDR1 and CDR2 sequences are LNHDA and SQIVND (reference sequence). V was pared by 1 base and J by 6 bases, with 12 bases of the junction left unmatched. The CDR3 loop spans 17 amino acids. The CDR3: CASSIAGTGISRHGYTF. The CDR3 nucleotides read TGTGCCAGTAGTATAGCTGGGACAGGGATCTCTCGGCATGGCTACACCTTC.

This chain links TRBV11-3 with TRBJ2-4; 8 bases agree with TRBD1. V shed 4 bases and J 0 bases; nucleotides not matched to a gene: 8. The CDR3 runs to 17 residues. Germline CDR1 is SGHNT and CDR2 is YENEEA. CDR3 DNA: TGTGCCAGCAGCTCAACCCGCAGGGGGCCAGCCAAAAACATTCAGTACTTC. Translating it yields CASSSTRRGPAKNIQYF.